One and the same sample provided the 30 T cell receptor beta chains below, sequenced in a study of T cell clonotyping in hematopoietic cell transplantation. Time point of the sample: recipient sample about 28 days before transplant, after cytoreduction. TCRdb's table, derived via immunoSEQ multiplex PCR, lists solely in-frame clones and lacks some. The sample holds 25,000 to 35,000 clones, about 92% seen once. The source material was peripheral blood mononuclear cells, sampled before stem cell transplant. The origin of the receptors is a man aged 50-59 years with acute myeloid leukemia. Some clones in this sample may be carry-over from other donors' samples.

The rearrangement joins TRBV5-7 to TRBJ1-5; maybe TRBD1 (5 bases). TRBV5-7 is designated an ORF whose function remains uncertain. With 0 bases removed from V and 1 base from J, the gap between germline ends came to 20 bases. The CDR3 covers 19 residues. This CDR3 reads CASSLVVGCEGISNQPQHF. The CDR3 DNA is TGTGCCAGCAGCTTGGTGGTAGGGTGTGAGGGGATAAGCAATCAGCCCCAGCATTTT.

This clone was observed once. CDR3 coding DNA: TGTGCCAGCAGCCAAGAATTTCCCCCGCCCGGCGGGGGGTCCTACGAGCAGTACTTC. Protein: CASSQEFPPPGGGSYEQYF. This chain joins TRBV4-2 and TRBJ2-7, with 8 bases that match TRBD2. The CDR3 is made up of 19 amino acids. Germline CDR1 reads LGHNA; CDR2 reads YNFKEQ. J was trimmed by 1 base and V by 0 bases; bases with no gene match: 14.

The chain is built from TRBV2 and TRBJ2-7; D call uncertain. CDR1 and CDR2 (germline): SNHLY, FYNNEI. V was clipped by 5 bases and J by 3 bases, with 5 bases between them. CDR3 size: 11 residues. The CDR3 is CASSISYEQYF. The CDR3 coding sequence is TGTGCCAGCAGTATCAGCTACGAGCAGTACTTC.

The chain uses TRBV4-1 and TRBJ2-1, with 10 nucleotides matching TRBD2. Germline assignment: CDR1 MGHRA and CDR2 YSYEKL. The CDR3 totals 16 residues. J was trimmed by 7 bases and V by 1 base; bases with no gene match: 7. CDR3 coding DNA: TGCGCCAGCAGCCAAGTGGAACTAGCGGGGTGGAATGAGCAGTTCTTC. This encodes CASSQVELAGWNEQFF.

The rearrangement links TRBV25-1 to TRBJ2-7; possible D gene TRBD1, 5 bases. CDR1 and CDR2 (germline): MGHDK, SYGVNS. V lost 4 bases and J lost 4, with 14 bases in between. This CDR3 is built from 14 residues. The CDR3 nucleotides read TGTGCCAGCAGTGCGGCAGGGTGGGAATACGAGCAGTACTTC. Translated, it gives CASSAAGWEYEQYF.

The J gene is TRBJ2-3, the V gene TRBV9; 8 bases are shared with TRBD2. Looked up from germline, CDR1 is SGDLS and CDR2 is YYNGEE. V lost 4 bases, J lost 3 bases, and 7 bases stayed unmatched. The CDR3 spans 15 residues. CDR3 region: CASSSWGLGTDTQYF. CDR3 DNA sequence: TGTGCCAGCAGCTCTTGGGGACTAGGAACAGATACGCAGTATTTT.

The chain recombines TRBV5-4 with TRBJ2-1, with 11 bases matching TRBD2. Trimming removed 3 bases from V and 2 bases from J; junction bases left unmatched: 4. This CDR3 spans 16 amino acids. Germline V lookup: CDR1 SGHNT, CDR2 YYREEE (reference sequence). Here the CDR3 reads CASSYLAGGPYNEQFF. The CDR3 DNA reads as TGTGCCAGCAGCTACTTAGCGGGGGGGCCCTACAATGAGCAGTTCTTC.

The gene calls are TRBV11-2 and TRBJ1-5; weak D call: TRBD1 (5 bases). The CDR3 has 13 amino acids. Per the germline V gene, CDR1 is SGHAT and CDR2 is FQNNGV. V was shortened by 1 base and J by 6 bases, with 7 bases between the two germline ends. The DNA of the CDR3 is TGTGCCAGCAGCTTAGTTGGGGGTCAGCCCCAGCATTTT. Translation gives CASSLVGGQPQHF. The full variable domain, its missing parts supplied by reference TRBV11-2 and TRBJ1-5, is EAGVAQSPRYKIIEKRQSVAFWCNPISGHATLYWYQQILGQGPKLLIQFQNNGVVDDSQLPKDRFSAERLKGVDSTLKIQPAKLEDSAVYLCASSLVGGQPQHFGDGTRLSIL.

This clone is a singleton in its sample. V usage is TRBV7-2 and J usage is TRBJ2-6; 12 nucleotides align to TRBD2. This CDR3 spans 19 amino acids. J was trimmed by 2 bases and V by 4 bases; bases with no gene match: 9. Germline V lookup: CDR1 SGHTA, CDR2 FQGNSA. CDR3 protein: CASSSFGLAGGPGANVLTF. For the CDR3, the DNA is TGTGCCAGCAGCTCCTTCGGCCTAGCGGGAGGGCCTGGGGCCAACGTCCTGACTTTC.

The rearrangement links TRBV14 to TRBJ1-1; D ambiguous. The V gene's germline CDR1 is SGHDN and CDR2 FVKESK. This CDR3 region has 13 residues. The ends were cut back, 0 bases at V and 3 bases at J, with 5 bases in the middle. CDR3 sequence (DNA): TGTGCCAGCAGCCAAGACAGGTACACTGAAGCTTTCTTT. Residues: CASSQDRYTEAFF.

As concerns this clone: At one boundary the junction diverges from the germline segment, which might be a read error. Other nucleotide sequences in the sample specify the same CDR3. The rearrangement joins TRBV6-6 to TRBJ2-7; maybe TRBD1 (5 bases). Germline V CDR1 and CDR2: MNHNY, SVGAGI (reference sequence). The CDR3 is made up of 16 amino acids. CDR3 DNA sequence: TGTGCCAGCAATAAGAATGGGGCAGGCCTATCCTACGAGCAATACTTC. It yields the protein CASNKNGAGLSYEQYF.

V and J are TRBV9 and TRBJ1-1, with no clear D. Deletions cut 2 bases from V and 1 base from J, with 6 bases between. The CDR3 length is 13 residues. CDR1 and CDR2 from the germline V gene are SGDLS and YYNGEE. The CDR3: CASSVSTNTEAFF. The CDR3 region has the DNA TGTGCCAGCAGCGTTTCCACGAACACTGAAGCTTTCTTT.

The genes are TRBV11-2 and TRBJ2-5; TRBD1 matches at 7 bases. The trim removed 5 bases at V and 5 bases at J, leaving 11 bases unmatched. The CDR3 contains 15 residues. Germline loops: CDR1 SGHAT, CDR2 FQNNGV. The CDR3 spells CASSPTANRGETQYF. The CDR3 coding sequence is TGTGCCAGCAGCCCTACCGCCAACAGGGGTGAGACCCAGTACTTC.

This clone showed up just a few times. The chain joins TRBV4-2 to TRBJ1-2; the D gene is possibly TRBD1 (6 bases). Germline V lookup: CDR1 LGHNA, CDR2 YNFKEQ. Trimming shortened V by 3 bases and J by 4 bases, and 18 bases separated the two germline ends. This CDR3 has 16 residues. The CDR3 DNA is TGTGCCAGCAGCCAGGAATACAGGGCGGTTACCTATGGCTACACCTTC. Translation: CASSQEYRAVTYGYTF.

This chain joins TRBV28 and TRBJ2-7; 14 bases are shared with TRBD2. J gave up 4 bases and V 5 bases, and 10 bases lay outside the gene matches. The CDR3 spans 17 residues. From germline, CDR1 is MDHEN and CDR2 SYDVKM. CDR3 nucleotides: TGTGCCAGCAGTCCGAAACCCAGACTAGCGGGAGGGTACGAGCAGTACTTC. It codes for CASSPKPRLAGGYEQYF.

This clone showed up just a few times. The chain carries TRBV11-2 and TRBJ2-7, with D possibly TRBD2 on 5 matching bases. V lost 3 bases to trimming and J lost 3 bases, with 9 bases between them. The CDR3 totals 13 residues. CDR1 and CDR2 from the germline V gene are SGHAT and FQNNGV. The CDR3, as DNA: TGTGCCAGCAGCTTCAGCGGTGACTACGAGCAGTACTTC. It is translated as CASSFSGDYEQYF.

In its sample, this clone was seen a few times. The chain couples TRBV11-3 to TRBJ2-2, with TRBD1 matching 10 bases. The CDR3 consists of 15 residues. The germline V gene encodes CDR1 SGHNT and CDR2 YENEEA. After removal of 5 bases from V and 5 bases from J, the junction contained 5 bases not matched to a gene. The chain's CDR3 is CASSNDRGRTGELFF. The CDR3 bases are TGTGCCAGCAGCAACGACAGGGGGCGGACCGGGGAGCTGTTTTTT.

The chain joins TRBV9 to TRBJ2-2, with TRBD2 matching 9 bases. CDR1 and CDR2 (germline): SGDLS, YYNGEE. The CDR3 is 15 amino acids. J lost 5 bases, V lost 3 bases, and 5 bases had no gene match. The CDR3, as DNA: TGTGCCAGCAGCGGGTTAGCGGGAGTGACCGGGGAGCTGTTTTTT. Translating gives CASSGLAGVTGELFF.

V gene TRBV18 combines with J gene TRBJ1-2, with a tentative D call TRBD1 (6 bases). CDR3 length: 14 amino acids. Trimming removed 0 bases from V and 10 bases from J, with 15 bases in between. From germline, CDR1 is KGHSH and CDR2 LQKENI. In nucleotides, the CDR3 is TGTGCCAGCTCACCACCAGGGGGGACGTCCGTCTACACCTTC. Translation: CASSPPGGTSVYTF.

The chain recombines TRBV7-8 with TRBJ1-4; D remains unclear. Between the trimmed V and J ends, which lost 1 base and 7 bases, there was a span of 10 bases. Germline V gene lookup returns CDR1 SGHVS and CDR2 FQNEAQ. There are 14 residues in the CDR3. In DNA form, the CDR3 reads TGTGCCAGCAGCTTAGACGGCGAGGCTGAAAAACTGTTTTTT. This encodes CASSLDGEAEKLFF.

The chain has TRBV5-4 and TRBJ2-1, with D perhaps being TRBD1 or TRBD2 (6 bases each). The germline V gene has CDR1 SGHNT and CDR2 YYREEE (reference sequence). This CDR3 has 15 residues. The ends were cut back, 3 bases at V and 4 bases at J, with 14 bases in the middle. The CDR3 region has the DNA TGTGCCAGCAGCTATAGGGGGGTCCGTTACAATGAGCAGTTCTTC. Translating gives CASSYRGVRYNEQFF.

This clone has just a few counts. This chain links TRBV5-1 with TRBJ2-3, with TRBD2 identical over 10 bases. This CDR3 spans 14 amino acids. With 3 bases clipped from V and 9 bases from J, the junction kept 7 bases outside the gene matches. From germline, CDR1 is SGHRS and CDR2 YFSETQ. DNA of the CDR3: TGCGCCAGCAGCTCCAGCGGGGGGGCCAGGACGCAGTATTTT. This encodes CASSSSGGARTQYF. Combining the CDR3 with reference TRBV5-1 and TRBJ2-3 gives the whole variable domain KAGVTQTPRYLIKTRGQQVTLSCSPISGHRSVSWYQQTPGQGLQFLFEYFSETQRNKGNFPGRFSGRQFSNSRSEMNVSTLELGDSALYLCASSSSGGARTQYFGPGTRLTVL.

The rearrangement joins TRBV9 to TRBJ2-5; the match to TRBD2 covers 12 bases. V lost 0 bases and J lost 2; bases outside the gene matches: 2. The germline V gene encodes CDR1 SGDLS and CDR2 YYNGEE. CDR3 length equals 16 residues. CDR3 amino acids: CASSVGTSGIQETQYF. Here the CDR3 DNA reads TGTGCCAGCAGCGTAGGGACTAGCGGGATACAAGAGACCCAGTACTTC.

CDR3 sequence reads: CASSFGREAEAFF. CDR3 nucleotide sequence: TGTGCCAGCAGCTTCGGGAGGGAGGCTGAAGCTTTCTTT. The chain carries TRBV5-4 and TRBJ1-1; unclear D gene. This CDR3 has 13 amino acids. Germline V lookup: CDR1 SGHNT, CDR2 YYREEE (reference sequence). V was shortened by 2 bases and J by 6 bases, with 11 bases between the two germline ends. The full variable domain, rest sourced from reference TRBV5-4 and TRBJ1-1, is ETGVTQSPTHLIKTRGQQVTLRCSSQSGHNTVSWYQQALGQGPQFIFQYYREEENGRGNFPPRFSGLQFPNYSSELNVNALELDDSALYLCASSFGREAEAFFGQGTRLTVV.

The J gene is TRBJ2-3, the V gene TRBV25-1; D gene uncertain. Trimming shortened V by 1 base and J by 9 bases, and 11 bases separated the two germline ends. Germline CDR1 reads MGHDK; CDR2 reads SYGVNS. The CDR3 runs to 13 residues. The CDR3 here is CASSELPSDTQYF. The CDR3 nucleotides are TGTGCCAGCAGTGAATTACCAAGCGACACGCAGTATTTT.

In its sample, this clone was seen a few times. V usage is TRBV7-6 and J usage is TRBJ2-5, with TRBD1 matching 10 bases. Germline V lookup: CDR1 SGHVS, CDR2 FNYEAQ. J lost 5 bases, V lost 2 bases, and 5 bases had no gene match. CDR3 length: 15 amino acids. CDR3 sequence: CASSLWTGGQETQYF. The DNA of the CDR3 is TGTGCCAGCAGCTTATGGACAGGGGGACAGGAGACCCAGTACTTC.

The chain carries TRBV28 and TRBJ2-7, with D perhaps assigned TRBD1 or TRBD2 (5 bases each). Trimming cost V 6 bases and J 6 bases, with 18 bases left between them. Germline loops: CDR1 MDHEN, CDR2 SYDVKM. CDR3 length: 14 amino acids. The DNA of the CDR3 is TGTGCCAGCAGAAACACCGGGGCGTCCGGCGAGCAGTACTTC. This gives the protein CASRNTGASGEQYF.

The V gene is TRBV19, the J gene TRBJ1-5; D is unclear. Germline CDR1 reads LNHDA; CDR2 reads SQIVND (reference sequence). The V end lost 3 bases, the J end lost 7 bases, and 10 bases lay between the germline ends. This CDR3 has 13 residues. The CDR3 DNA is TGTGCCAGTAGTATGGAAGAGTGGCAGCCCCAGCATTTT. Protein product: CASSMEEWQPQHF.

The V gene is TRBV5-1, the J gene TRBJ2-2; 8 positions match TRBD2. V shed 1 base, J shed 5 bases, and the junction held 4 bases outside the gene matches. CDR1 is SGHRS and CDR2 is YFSETQ in the germline V gene. The CDR3 has 15 amino acids. CDR3 amino acids: CASSLTTSDTGELFF. CDR3 DNA: TGCGCCAGCAGCTTGACGACTAGCGATACCGGGGAGCTGTTTTTT. Full variable domain (outside the CDR3, taken from reference TRBV5-1 and TRBJ2-2): KAGVTQTPRYLIKTRGQQVTLSCSPISGHRSVSWYQQTPGQGLQFLFEYFSETQRNKGNFPGRFSGRQFSNSRSEMNVSTLELGDSALYLCASSLTTSDTGELFFGEGSRLTVL.

V usage is TRBV5-1 and J usage is TRBJ1-5, with D possibly being TRBD1 (5 bases). This CDR3 has 15 residues. CDR1 SGHRS and CDR2 YFSETQ come from the germline V gene. V lost 0 bases and J lost 5, with 12 bases in between. CDR3 protein: CASSLDPGKDQPQHF. CDR3 nucleotide sequence: TGCGCCAGCAGCTTGGATCCAGGGAAAGATCAGCCCCAGCATTTT.